The present T cell receptor (beta chain) was sequenced within a study of CD8+ T cells in alopecia areata (dated by TCRdb to the late 2010s). About the full investigation: Treated patients were enrolled in an open-label pilot trial of oral tofacitinib at 5 to 10 mg twice daily for moderate-to-severe alopecia areata. Amplification of TCRbeta CDR3 regions was done by immunoSEQ multiplex PCR using 35 Vbeta forward primers and 13 Jbeta reverse primers. Tofacitinib was administered for 6 to 18 months, and 6 months of follow-up off drug were then conducted to assess delayed response and recurrence. In humans, TCRbeta sequencing was performed on scalp tissue and on sorted CD4+ and CD8+ peripheral blood T cells from healthy controls and from patients with patchy or totalis/universalis alopecia areata. In both human patients and the C3H/HeJ mouse model, the study applied high-throughput TCRbeta sequencing to look at T cell clonal expansion in alopecia areata. RNA was extracted with the PAXgene miRNA kit for fixed scalp, the miRNeasy kit for PBMCs, and the RNeasy kit for mouse skin. Patients on tofacitinib were biopsied at baseline and after 4 and 24 weeks of treatment, and several of the patients also had a later scalp biopsy. Scalp clonality was compared among normal scalp (n=4), patchy alopecia areata scalp (n=8), and alopecia totalis/universalis scalp (n=8). For the treated patients, the SALT score, which quantifies what percentage of scalp surface area is affected, served as the measure of disease severity. What the study reported, not specific to this receptor: Unlike mouse skin, where gammadelta T cells dominate, normal human skin contains resident alphabeta T cells that get sequenced too, which complicates analysis of the scalp TCR repertoire. Because the treated cohort was small and included a single nonresponder, larger studies are needed to assess links between baseline CD8+ expansion and response. During tofacitinib treatment, many expanded lesional clones stuck around in both scalp and blood, and this persistence may partly explain why relapse happens after treatment is stopped. Lesional scalp, especially in alopecia totalis/universalis, showed higher clonality and more expanded CD8+ clones than normal scalp, suggesting antigenic drive. With tofacitinib, both scalp clonality and the number of expanded CD8+ clones among the top 100 scalp clones went down significantly. Shared TCR sequences between patients were less evident than in mice, which may be partly attributable to HLA diversity in the patient population.

The time point label of this sample denotes: approximately 4 weeks on oral tofacitinib. According to the study, the label for this sample's treatment or condition signals: oral pan-JAK inhibitor, 5-10 mg twice daily. Lesional scalp punch biopsies and peripheral blood were obtained from alopecia areata patients. PBMCs were separated by density centrifugation and stained for CD3, CD4 and CD8, after which CD4+ and CD8+ T cells were sorted on a FACSAria. This clone was observed once. What antigen it recognizes has not been identified. Base qualities are not provided; no much larger clone lies one nucleotide away. The method was the immunoSEQ multiplex PCR assay. For TCR sequencing, RNA was extracted from every sample and reverse transcribed into cDNA to serve as template. SuperScript III was used to make first-strand cDNA, primed with a 2:1 mix of oligo-dT and random hexamers. Amplification bias was assessed with a synthetic immune receptor repertoire, and residual bias was removed computationally. For the original study's pipeline: After raw reads were preprocessed to remove errors, the CDR3 was defined following IMGT conventions as running from the conserved cysteine to phenylalanine. Clonality was calculated as 1 minus Shannon entropy normalized by log2 of the number of productive unique TCRs. Whether each scalp clone was CD4 or CD8 was inferred by checking scalp TCRbeta sequences against the CD4 and CD8 repertoires from sorted blood. The clones in this table, taken by TCRdb from immuneACCESS, are in-frame only. Not every clone is retained; where verified, under half of the shortfall comes from an unresolved V gene, and the cause of the rest is unknown. V, J and clone size are taken as reported in that table, and D and trimming were inferred from the DNA itself. The sample table contains fewer than 250,000 clones; only one count was recorded for 60% of them. Approximately 0.63% of the sample is in the top ten clones.

Trimmed from V: 6 bases; trimmed from J: 5 bases; junction bases lacking a gene match: 6. The CDR3 covers 15 residues, taking in both the cysteine and the phenylalanine. Only the CDR3 part of the read is kept: 45 bases, read in frame from the first base. The germline V gene sets CDR1 to MDHEN and CDR2 to SYDVKM. Recombination joined TRBV28 with TRBJ1-5; TRBD1 aligns with 11 central bases. This material consisted of CD4+ T cells sorted from blood, taken at week 4, from a patient treated with tofacitinib. The receptor was derived from a human donor with alopecia areata. The sequence in DNA is TGTGCCAGCAGCCCGAGGACAGGGGGCTATCAGCCCCAGCATTTT. This sequence encodes CASSPRTGGYQPQHF.